This T cell receptor (beta chain) was retrieved from a study of prognosis after radiotherapy for stage I lung cancer. Across the study: There were roughly 15 patients with newly diagnosed primary stage I lung tumors and several patients with oligometastatic NSCLC after surgical resection of the primary tumor.

This clonotype was recorded many times. Its matching antigen is unknown. V lost 3 bases, J lost 1 base, and 9 bases lay in between. CDR1 DFQATT and CDR2 SNEGSKA come from the germline V gene (reference sequence). This CDR3 is 13 amino acids long. Patients were uniformly node-negative by CT and PET/CT and had received no prior chemotherapy or radiotherapy, with no other malignancies. Study-wide results and caveats: Diminished Shannon entropy following stereotactic body radiation therapy characterized patients who developed distant metastases.

Genomic DNA was the source, and TCR beta CDR3 was amplified from it by two-round multiplex PCR. Amplification during the initial PCR round employed primers specific to each TRBV and TRBJ gene. Universal primers drove the second round of PCR amplification. TCRdb re-derived calls from the multiplex PCR reads in MiXCR, one entry per CDR3 protein. The sample includes 30,000 to 40,000 distinct CDR3 sequences, approximately 25% of them seen just once. This sequence was found in a donor aged 50 or older with non-small cell lung cancer. This chain uses TRBV20-1 with TRBJ2-5, with no clear D. Specimen: PBMCs, collected before or after stereotactic body radiation therapy (not recorded which). DNA of the CDR3: TGCAGTGCTAGCCATCCACGCCAAGAGACCCAGTACTTC. Protein sequence: CSASHPRQETQYF.